Following are 22 T cell receptor beta chains from one sample sequenced in a study of blood T cells in healthy people across ages. A sample-barcoded 5' primer and a J-beta primer mix were used in a second PCR of about 7 to 12 cycles. TCRdb used MiXCR to reprocess the 5' RACE reads, holding one entry per CDR3 protein. Of around 800,000 distinct CDR3 sequences in the sample, 35% to 60% were seen once. The sequencing sample was made of blood. These receptors were collected from a man at least 80 years old in good health.

The V and J genes are TRBV6-6 and TRBJ1-2; 7 bases fit TRBD1. CDR1 and CDR2 (germline): MNHNY, SVGAGI (reference sequence). The CDR3 is 15 residues long. V was pared by 10 bases and J by 5 bases, with 16 bases of the junction left unmatched. The CDR3 coding sequence is TGTGCCACCCGAAGGGGTCGGGACAGACTGTATGGCTACACCTTC. This codes for CATRRGRDRLYGYTF.

The rearrangement joins TRBV30 to TRBJ1-1, with D unclear. V gave up 1 base and J gave up 4 bases, with 7 bases separating them. CDR1 and CDR2 from the germline V gene are GTSNPN and SVGIG (reference sequence). The CDR3 sequence is 12 residues long. The CDR3 here is CAWSGGSTEAFF. In nucleotides, the CDR3 is TGTGCCTGGAGTGGTGGGAGCACTGAAGCTTTCTTT.

J is TRBJ1-2 and V is TRBV10-3, with unresolved D. CDR1 is ENHRY, CDR2 SYGVKD, per germline. V was pared by 10 bases and J by 4 bases, with 13 bases between. The length of the CDR3 is 12 residues. CDR3 in DNA: TGTGCCAGCCACTCAGTGGGCTATGGCTACACCTTC. It yields the protein CASHSVGYGYTF.

This clonotype was counted only a few times. The rearrangement uses TRBV7-9 and TRBJ2-3, with TRBD2 identical over 8 bases. This CDR3 region has 16 residues. Trimming removed 4 bases from V and 5 bases from J; junction bases left unmatched: 11. The germline V gene has CDR1 SEHNR and CDR2 FQNEAQ (reference sequence). The DNA for the CDR3 is TGTGCCAGCAGCTCGTTTCCCGGGAGGGCCAAAGATACGCAGTATTTT. Translating gives CASSSFPGRAKDTQYF. Complete variable domain (other parts from reference TRBV7-9 and TRBJ2-3): DTGVSQNPRHKITKRGQNVTFRCDPISEHNRLYWYRQTLGQGPEFLTYFQNEAQLEKSRLLSDRFSAERPKGSFSTLEIQRTEQGDSAMYLCASSSFPGRAKDTQYFGPGTRLTVL.

Only one count was recorded for this clonotype. In DNA, the CDR3 is TGTGCCAGCAGTTCACTCTCGGGACTAGCGGGGGGCCTCGGACACGAGCAGTACTTC. This gives the protein CASSSLSGLAGGLGHEQYF. The rearrangement links TRBV28 to TRBJ2-7, with 15 bases fitting TRBD2. Trimming at V came to 4 bases and at J to 5 bases, leaving 15 bases not matched to a gene. Germline loops: CDR1 MDHEN, CDR2 SYDVKM. CDR3 length: 19 residues.

This clonotype was counted between two and nine times. The chain joins TRBV3-1 to TRBJ2-1; D ambiguous. Trimming cost V 4 bases and J 4 bases, with 14 bases left between them. Germline V lookup: CDR1 LGHDT, CDR2 YNNKEL (reference sequence). The CDR3 has 15 amino acids. In nucleotides, the CDR3 is TGTGCCAGCAGCCCCGCTCTAACACGTTACAATGAGCAGTTCTTC. Amino acids: CASSPALTRYNEQFF.

The table lists this clonotype with a few counts. V is TRBV20-1 and J is TRBJ2-5; possibly TRBD2 for D (6 bases). This CDR3 comprises 15 residues. The V end lost 0 bases, the J end lost 5 bases, and 16 bases lay between the germline ends. In germline, CDR1 is DFQATT, CDR2 SNEGSKA (reference sequence). CDR3 residues: CSARDPGGAGETQYF. DNA of the CDR3: TGCAGTGCTAGAGATCCGGGCGGGGCGGGGGAGACCCAGTACTTC.

This clonotype was seen repeatedly, ten times or more. The gene calls are TRBV29-1 and TRBJ2-4; D unresolved. This CDR3 comprises 11 residues. Germline V CDR1 and CDR2: SQVTM, ANQGSEA. The V end lost 6 bases, the J end lost 8 bases, and 11 bases lay between the germline ends. CDR3 sequence reads: CSVRTGDIQYF. CDR3 sequence (DNA): TGCAGCGTAAGAACCGGCGACATTCAGTACTTC. Full variable domain (remainder filled in from reference TRBV29-1 and TRBJ2-4): SAVISQKPSRDICQRGTSLTIQCQVDSQVTMMFWYRQQPGQSLTLIATANQGSEATYESGFVIDKFPISRPNLTFSTLTVSNMSPEDSSIYLCSVRTGDIQYFGAGTRLSVL.

This clonotype was seen many times. The chain couples TRBV29-1 to TRBJ2-7; D might be TRBD2 (5 bases). The ends were cut back, 0 bases at V and 4 bases at J, with 10 bases in the middle. The CDR3 runs to 13 residues. CDR1 and CDR2 from the germline V gene are SQVTM and ANQGSEA. The CDR3 region is CSVEELSGYEQYF. CDR3 DNA: TGCAGCGTTGAAGAGTTGAGCGGTTACGAGCAGTACTTC.

There are many counts of this clonotype. The chain carries TRBV29-1 and TRBJ2-3, with D tentatively TRBD2 (7 bases). This CDR3 spans 14 amino acids. The V and J ends lost 4 bases and 1 base respectively, with 12 bases between them. Germline CDR1 is SQVTM and CDR2 is ANQGSEA. As DNA, the CDR3 is TGCAGCGTTGGTGAGGGGGGGGGCACAGATACGCAGTATTTT. Protein product: CSVGEGGGTDTQYF.

The sample holds a few counts of this clonotype. The chain uses TRBV20-1 and TRBJ2-5, with 13 bases identical to TRBD2. The ends lost 6 bases at V and 4 bases at J; junction bases unmatched: 11. Germline lookup yields CDR1 DFQATT and CDR2 SNEGSKA (reference sequence). The length of the CDR3 is 16 residues. CDR3 sequence: CSAVPGLAGFGETQYF. CDR3 nucleotides: TGCAGTGCGGTCCCGGGACTAGCGGGATTTGGAGAGACCCAGTACTTC.

The chain has TRBV25-1 and TRBJ2-2; 9 positions agree with TRBD1. CDR3 length: 14 residues. The J segment lost 6 bases and the V segment lost 8 bases, leaving 7 bases of the junction unmatched. Germline V lookup: CDR1 MGHDK, CDR2 SYGVNS. The CDR3 protein is CASLGQGNAGELFF. The CDR3 region has the DNA TGTGCCAGCTTAGGACAGGGGAATGCCGGGGAGCTGTTTTTT. The variable domain in full, completed from reference TRBV25-1 and TRBJ2-2, reads EADIYQTPRYLVIGTGKKITLECSQTMGHDKMYWYQQDPGMELHLIHYSYGVNSTEKGDLSSESTVSRIRTEHFPLTLESARPSHTSQYLCASLGQGNAGELFFGEGSRLTVL.

This chain links TRBV25-1 with TRBJ2-4, with D perhaps matching TRBD1 (5 bases). Near its end, the DNA agrees better with TRBJ2-7, so the J call may be wrong. Germline loops: CDR1 MGHDK, CDR2 SYGVNS. The CDR3 is 12 amino acids. In DNA, the CDR3 is TGTGCCAGCGGTCTGACAGACTACGAGCAGTACTTC. This codes for CASGLTDYEQYF.

The chain links TRBV7-2 to TRBJ2-4; D may be TRBD1 (6 bases). The last part of the DNA fits TRBJ2-7 better; the J call may be wrong. The CDR3 is 15 amino acids. Germline CDR1 reads SGHTA; CDR2 reads FQGNSA. The CDR3 sequence: CASSLEGVGAYEQYF. The CDR3 region has the DNA TGTGCCAGCAGCTTAGAGGGGGTTGGGGCCTACGAGCAGTACTTC.

This clonotype was detected only a few times. V usage is TRBV29-1 and J usage is TRBJ2-1; possibly TRBD2 for D (5 bases). Germline V gene lookup returns CDR1 SQVTM and CDR2 ANQGSEA. The CDR3 totals 13 residues. Deletions cut 0 bases from V and 6 bases from J, with 9 bases between. In DNA form, the CDR3 reads TGCAGCGTTGAAGATCTGGGGAGCAATGAGCAGTTCTTC. It codes for CSVEDLGSNEQFF.

A single count supports this clonotype. The conserved closing phenylalanine or tryptophan is absent in this CDR3, likely reflecting a read error. The chain uses TRBV5-4 and TRBJ2-7; TRBD1 might be the D (6 bases). CDR3 size: 13 residues. V was pared by 6 bases and J by 3 bases, with 13 bases between. Germline V gives CDR1 SGHNT, CDR2 YYREEE (reference sequence). The CDR3 DNA reads as TGTGCCAGCAACCCAAGAGGGGGCTACGAGCAGTACTTA. It translates to CASNPRGGYEQYL.

The CDR3 sequence: CASSPRRRETQYF. The DNA for the CDR3 is TGCGCCAGCAGCCCCAGACGACGAGAGACCCAGTACTTC. This chain joins TRBV5-1 and TRBJ2-5; D ambiguous. Trimming cost V 4 bases and J 4 bases, with 11 bases left between them. This CDR3 is 13 amino acids long. In germline, CDR1 is SGHRS, CDR2 YFSETQ.

V and J are TRBV20-1 and TRBJ2-5; D possibly uses TRBD1 or TRBD2 (5 bases each). The CDR3 has 13 amino acids. The V gene's germline CDR1 is DFQATT and CDR2 SNEGSKA (reference sequence). Trimming took 6 bases from V and 5 from J, leaving 16 bases between them. CDR3 nucleotide sequence: TGCAGTGCAAAGACGGGGCCTTGGGAGACCCAGTACTTC. Translated: CSAKTGPWETQYF.

This clonotype was seen a few times. The chain couples TRBV6-1 to TRBJ2-3, with 7 nucleotides matching TRBD1. The trim removed 5 bases at V and 0 bases at J, leaving 5 bases unmatched. CDR3 length: 15 residues. Germline values: CDR1 MNHNS, CDR2 SASEGT. The CDR3 protein is CASSNRGTSTDTQYF. The CDR3 DNA sequence: TGTGCCAGCAGTAACAGGGGCACTAGCACAGATACGCAGTATTTT.

This clonotype was counted only a few times. V is TRBV7-2 and J is TRBJ2-2; 14 bases agree with TRBD2. There are 17 residues in the CDR3. Germline V gives CDR1 SGHTA, CDR2 FQGNSA. Trimming cost V 6 bases and J 1 base; bases outside gene matches: 4. CDR3 amino acids: CASRPGTSGRNTGELFF. CDR3 bases: TGTGCCAGCAGACCTGGGACTAGCGGGAGGAACACCGGGGAGCTGTTTTTT.

As regards this clonotype: This may come from a read error, since a much larger clone is one base off. The chain couples TRBV20-1 to TRBJ2-5, with TRBD2 matching 9 bases. The J call may be mistaken, given a closer DNA end match to TRBJ2-1. CDR1 and CDR2 from the germline V gene are DFQATT and SNEGSKA (reference sequence). The CDR3 covers 13 residues. The CDR3 DNA reads as TGCAGACCCGTTAGCGGGAGTTCAGAGACCCAGTTCTTC. It is translated as CRPVSGSSETQFF.

The chain couples TRBV7-2 to TRBJ2-3, with TRBD2 as a possible D gene (6 bases). Germline CDR1 SGHTA, CDR2 FQGNSA. The CDR3 is 16 residues long. The V end was cut by 5 bases, the J end by 3 bases, with 18 bases between. CDR3 bases: TGTGCCAGCAGCGCGGACTACCCGGACGGGACAGATACGCAGTATTTT. This translates into CASSADYPDGTDTQYF.